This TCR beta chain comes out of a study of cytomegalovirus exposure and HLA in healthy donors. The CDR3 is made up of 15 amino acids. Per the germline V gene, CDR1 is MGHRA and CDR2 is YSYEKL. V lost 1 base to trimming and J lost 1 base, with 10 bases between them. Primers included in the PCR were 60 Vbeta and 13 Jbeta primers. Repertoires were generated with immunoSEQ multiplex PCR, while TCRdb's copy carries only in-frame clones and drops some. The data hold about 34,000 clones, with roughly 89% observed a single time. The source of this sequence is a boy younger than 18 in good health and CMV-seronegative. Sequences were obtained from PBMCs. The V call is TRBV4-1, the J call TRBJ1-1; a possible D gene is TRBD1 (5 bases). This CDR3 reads CASSQGGRANTEAFF. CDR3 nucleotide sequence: TGCGCCAGCAGCCAAGGGGGCAGGGCGAACACTGAAGCTTTCTTT.